The TCR beta chain described here comes from a study of cytomegalovirus exposure and HLA in healthy donors. Profiled with immunoSEQ multiplex PCR; TCRdb holds only in-frame clones, not every one. The sample shows 100,000 to 150,000 clones, roughly 89% of them seen only once. CDR1 is SGHDT, CDR2 YYEEEE, per germline. J was trimmed by 13 bases and V by 0 bases; bases with no gene match: 13. There are 15 residues in the CDR3. Sequenced sample: PBMCs. This chain uses TRBV5-6 with TRBJ2-5, with 9 positions matching TRBD1. The sequence came from a woman aged 18-29 years in good health and CMV-seronegative. CDR3 sequence reads: CASSLVPGQGGSLYF. For the CDR3, the DNA is TGTGCCAGCAGCTTGGTTCCGGGACAGGGCGGATCTTTGTACTTC.